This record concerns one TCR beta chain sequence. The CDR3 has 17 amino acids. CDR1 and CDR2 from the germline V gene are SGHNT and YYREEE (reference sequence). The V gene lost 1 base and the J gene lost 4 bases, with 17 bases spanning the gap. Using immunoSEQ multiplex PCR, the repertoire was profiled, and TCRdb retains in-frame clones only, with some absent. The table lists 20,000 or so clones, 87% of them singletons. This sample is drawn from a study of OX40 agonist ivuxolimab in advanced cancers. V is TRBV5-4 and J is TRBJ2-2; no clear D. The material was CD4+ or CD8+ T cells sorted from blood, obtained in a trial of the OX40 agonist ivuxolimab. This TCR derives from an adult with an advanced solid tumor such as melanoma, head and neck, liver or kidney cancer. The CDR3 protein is CASSLPEGLVSTGELFF. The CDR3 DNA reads TGTGCCAGCAGCTTGCCTGAAGGGTTAGTCAGCACCGGGGAGCTGTTTTTT.